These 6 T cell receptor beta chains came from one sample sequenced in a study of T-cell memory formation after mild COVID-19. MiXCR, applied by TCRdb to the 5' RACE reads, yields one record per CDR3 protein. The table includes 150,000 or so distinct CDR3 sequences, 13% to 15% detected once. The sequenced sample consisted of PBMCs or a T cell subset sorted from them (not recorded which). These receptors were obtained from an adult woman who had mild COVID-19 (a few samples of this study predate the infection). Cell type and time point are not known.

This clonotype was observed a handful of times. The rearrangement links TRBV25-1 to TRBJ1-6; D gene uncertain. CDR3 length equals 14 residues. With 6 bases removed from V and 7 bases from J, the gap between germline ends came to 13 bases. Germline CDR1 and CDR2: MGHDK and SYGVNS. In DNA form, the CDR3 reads TGTGCCAGCAGAAAGGGTATGGAAAATTCACCCCTCCACTTT. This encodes CASRKGMENSPLHF.

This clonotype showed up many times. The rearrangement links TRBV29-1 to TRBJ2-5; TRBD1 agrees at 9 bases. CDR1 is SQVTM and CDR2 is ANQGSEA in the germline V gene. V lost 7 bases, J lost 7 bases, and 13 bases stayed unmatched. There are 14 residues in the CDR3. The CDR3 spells CSGKDRGPYTTQYF. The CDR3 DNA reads TGCAGCGGCAAGGACAGGGGACCTTATACGACCCAGTACTTC. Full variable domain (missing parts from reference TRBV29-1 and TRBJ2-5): SAVISQKPSRDICQRGTSLTIQCQVDSQVTMMFWYRQQPGQSLTLIATANQGSEATYESGFVIDKFPISRPNLTFSTLTVSNMSPEDSSIYLCSGKDRGPYTTQYFGPGTRLLVL.

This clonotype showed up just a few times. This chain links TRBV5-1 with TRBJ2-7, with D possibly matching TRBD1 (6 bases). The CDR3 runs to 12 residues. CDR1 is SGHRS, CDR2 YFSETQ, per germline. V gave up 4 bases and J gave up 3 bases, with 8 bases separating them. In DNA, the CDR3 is TGCGCCAGCAGCCCGGGACACTACGAGCAGTACTTC. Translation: CASSPGHYEQYF.

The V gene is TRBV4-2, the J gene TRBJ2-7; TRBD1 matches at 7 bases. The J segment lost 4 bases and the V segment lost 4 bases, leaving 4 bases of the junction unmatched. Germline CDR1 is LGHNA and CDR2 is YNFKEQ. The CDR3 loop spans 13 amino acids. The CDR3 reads CASSPGQLYEQYF. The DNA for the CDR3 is TGTGCCAGCAGCCCGGGACAGCTTTACGAGCAGTACTTC.

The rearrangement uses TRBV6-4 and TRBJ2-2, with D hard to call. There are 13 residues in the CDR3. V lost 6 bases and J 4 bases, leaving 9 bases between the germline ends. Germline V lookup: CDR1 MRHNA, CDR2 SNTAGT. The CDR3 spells CASRSDGTGELFF. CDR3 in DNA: TGTGCCAGCAGATCGGACGGCACCGGGGAGCTGTTTTTT.

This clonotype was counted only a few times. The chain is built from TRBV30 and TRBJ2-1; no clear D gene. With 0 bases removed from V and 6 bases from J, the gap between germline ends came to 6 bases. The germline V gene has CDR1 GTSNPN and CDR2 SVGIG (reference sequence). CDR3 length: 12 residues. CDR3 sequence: CAWSVLTNEQFF. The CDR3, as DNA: TGTGCCTGGAGTGTACTCACCAATGAGCAGTTCTTC.